What follows are 16 T cell receptor beta chains derived from one specimen sequenced in a study of CD8 T cells in Susac syndrome. Roughly 0.45 to 1 ug RNA was reverse transcribed with random hexamers. A single record per CDR3 protein comes from TCRdb applying MiXCR to the immunoSEQ multiplex PCR reads. The sample shows approximately 260,000 distinct CDR3 sequences, roughly 95% of them seen only once. Sequencing was performed on CD4+ T cells from PBMCs. These TCRs come from a human donor with Susac syndrome.

The genes are TRBV3-1 and TRBJ1-4; D gene ambiguous. The CDR3 sequence is 14 residues long. Per germline, CDR1 LGHDT and CDR2 YNNKEL (reference sequence). Between the trimmed V and J ends, which lost 0 bases and 10 bases, there was a span of 12 bases. For the CDR3, the DNA is TGTGCCAGCAGCCAAGATAGCGGCCTAGGAAAACTGTTTTTT. It translates to CASSQDSGLGKLFF.

The rearrangement uses TRBV7-8 and TRBJ2-7; 10 positions agree with TRBD2. CDR1 SGHVS and CDR2 FQNEAQ come from the germline V gene. The V and J ends lost 2 bases and 5 bases, in that order; junction bases with no gene match: 12. This CDR3 is built from 17 residues. The CDR3 nucleotides read TGTGCCAGCAGCTTAATCCCTAGCGGGAGTACCCCCCACGAGCAGTACTTC. As protein: CASSLIPSGSTPHEQYF.

The gene calls are TRBV20-1 and TRBJ2-2, with TRBD2 matching over 8 bases. The J segment lost 3 bases and the V segment lost 3 bases, leaving 9 bases of the junction unmatched. The CDR3 loop spans 16 amino acids. CDR1 and CDR2 (germline): DFQATT, SNEGSKA (reference sequence). In DNA, the CDR3 is TGCAGTGCTAGTGGAGCGGGAGCAGGGCACACCGGGGAGCTGTTTTTT. This sequence encodes CSASGAGAGHTGELFF.

The V call is TRBV25-1, the J call TRBJ1-2, with D perhaps matching TRBD1 (5 bases). From germline, CDR1 is MGHDK and CDR2 SYGVNS. The CDR3 loop spans 13 amino acids. The V end was cut by 4 bases, the J end by 10 bases, with 16 bases between. The CDR3 coding sequence is TGTGCCAGCAGTGCCGAGGGACGGATAGTCTACACCTTC. The encoded protein is CASSAEGRIVYTF.

The chain combines TRBV30 with TRBJ1-2, with D possibly being TRBD1 (6 bases). The V and J ends lost 3 bases and 3 bases respectively, with 17 bases between them. CDR3 length equals 15 residues. Germline V CDR1 and CDR2: GTSNPN, SVGIG (reference sequence). The CDR3 spells CAWRGGLLAHYGYTF. CDR3 sequence (DNA): TGTGCCTGGAGGGGGGGCCTCCTGGCGCACTATGGCTACACCTTC.

V is TRBV5-6 and J is TRBJ2-6; 10 bases are shared with TRBD1. Germline values: CDR1 SGHDT, CDR2 YYEEEE. CDR3 length: 17 amino acids. V dropped 4 bases and J dropped 3; count of bases not matched to a gene: 7. CDR3 bases: TGTGCCAGCAGCGAAGACAGGGGGCTCTTTGGGGCCAACGTCCTGACTTTC. Its translation: CASSEDRGLFGANVLTF. Full variable domain (remainder filled in from reference TRBV5-6 and TRBJ2-6): DAGVTQSPTHLIKTRGQQVTLRCSPKSGHDTVSWYQQALGQGPQFIFQYYEEEERQRGNFPDRFSGHQFPNYSSELNVNALLLGDSALYLCASSEDRGLFGANVLTFGAGSRLTVL.

The rearrangement uses TRBV3-1 and TRBJ2-2; maybe TRBD2 (5 bases). The ends were cut back, 4 bases at V and 0 bases at J, with 12 bases in the middle. This CDR3 spans 16 amino acids. Per the germline V gene, CDR1 is LGHDT and CDR2 is YNNKEL (reference sequence). The CDR3: CASSPGGGSNTGELFF. CDR3 in DNA: TGTGCCAGCAGCCCCGGAGGCGGCTCGAACACCGGGGAGCTGTTTTTT.

This CDR3 is CASSLAQSPPYGYTF. The CDR3 nucleotides are TGTGCCAGCAGCTTAGCACAGAGTCCGCCGTATGGCTACACCTTC. The V call is TRBV7-9, the J call TRBJ1-2; D unclear. CDR1 is SEHNR, CDR2 FQNEAQ, per germline (reference sequence). The ends were cut back, 0 bases at V and 5 bases at J, with 13 bases in the middle. The CDR3 covers 15 residues. Filled out from reference TRBV7-9 and TRBJ1-2, the complete variable domain reads DTGVSQNPRHKITKRGQNVTFRCDPISEHNRLYWYRQTLGQGPEFLTYFQNEAQLEKSRLLSDRFSAERPKGSFSTLEIQRTEQGDSAMYLCASSLAQSPPYGYTFGSGTRLTVV.

The V and J genes are TRBV11-3 and TRBJ2-7, with D possibly matching TRBD2 (6 bases). V was trimmed by 5 bases and J by 0 bases, leaving 11 bases between them. This CDR3 has 14 residues. Germline V gene sequence: CDR1 SGHNT, CDR2 YENEEA. Here the CDR3 reads CASSHTGGSYEQYF. CDR3 DNA sequence: TGTGCCAGCAGCCACACCGGGGGCTCCTACGAGCAGTACTTC.

The chain links TRBV11-2 to TRBJ1-4; maybe TRBD1 (6 bases). With 5 bases removed from V and 0 bases from J, the gap between germline ends came to 16 bases. The germline V gene has CDR1 SGHAT and CDR2 FQNNGV. The CDR3 sequence is 17 residues long. Here the CDR3 DNA reads TGTGCCAGCAGCCCTCGGGGGCCCCCGGCAACTAATGAAAAACTGTTTTTT. Amino acid sequence: CASSPRGPPATNEKLFF.

The V call is TRBV5-1, the J call TRBJ2-1; 7 nucleotides match TRBD2. V was clipped by 7 bases and J by 5 bases; unmatched bases: 6. The germline V gene has CDR1 SGHRS and CDR2 YFSETQ. The CDR3 covers 13 residues. CDR3: CASSEGLHNEQFF. The CDR3 DNA is TGCGCCAGCTCTGAGGGACTACACAATGAGCAGTTCTTC.

The chain has TRBV5-1 and TRBJ2-7, with D possibly being TRBD1 (6 bases). Germline values: CDR1 SGHRS, CDR2 YFSETQ. V was shortened by 9 bases and J by 6 bases, with 19 bases between the two germline ends. The CDR3 extends over 13 amino acids. The DNA of the CDR3 is TGCGCCACCAAACCAGACAGGCGAGGCGAGCAGTACTTC. As protein: CATKPDRRGEQYF.

This chain connects TRBV29-1 to TRBJ1-4; 7 bases line up with TRBD1. V lost 4 bases to trimming and J lost 5 bases; unmatched junction nucleotides: 4. The CDR3 spans 13 residues. Germline V CDR1 and CDR2: SQVTM, ANQGSEA. The DNA for the CDR3 is TGCAGCGTTGTCGACAGGGCAAATGAAAAACTGTTTTTT. It translates to CSVVDRANEKLFF. Using reference TRBV29-1 and TRBJ1-4 for the parts outside the CDR3, the full variable domain is SAVISQKPSRDICQRGTSLTIQCQVDSQVTMMFWYRQQPGQSLTLIATANQGSEATYESGFVIDKFPISRPNLTFSTLTVSNMSPEDSSIYLCSVVDRANEKLFFGSGTQLSVL.

This clonotype was seen a single time. The V call is TRBV20-1, the J call TRBJ2-3; 7 bases map to TRBD2. The CDR3 is 14 residues long. Looked up from germline, CDR1 is DFQATT and CDR2 is SNEGSKA (reference sequence). After removal of 6 bases from V and 4 bases from J, the junction contained 10 bases not matched to a gene. The CDR3 DNA is TGCAGTGCCTCCCCGACTAGCCGACCAGATACGCAGTATTTT. Its translation: CSASPTSRPDTQYF.

This rearrangement joins TRBV20-1 to TRBJ1-1; perhaps TRBD1 as D (5 bases). The CDR3 covers 14 residues. Trimming cost V 1 base and J 4 bases, with 13 bases left between them. Germline assignment: CDR1 DFQATT and CDR2 SNEGSKA (reference sequence). CDR3: CSARAAGTSTEAFF. The CDR3 region has the DNA TGCAGTGCTAGAGCCGCCGGGACTAGCACTGAAGCTTTCTTT.

V usage is TRBV20-1 and J usage is TRBJ1-1; tentative D call: TRBD1 (5 bases). CDR1 and CDR2 (germline): DFQATT, SNEGSKA (reference sequence). This CDR3 has 14 amino acids. Trimming stripped 3 bases from V and 5 bases from J, with 16 bases between. CDR3 residues: CSASQGGTVTEAFF. As DNA, the CDR3 is TGCAGTGCTAGTCAGGGAGGGACCGTTACTGAAGCTTTCTTT.